The 18 T cell receptor beta chains reported below all come from one sample, sequenced in a study of T cell repertoires in cytomegalovirus infection. MiXCR, run by TCRdb on the reads, gives a single entry per CDR3 protein. The data hold roughly 500,000 distinct CDR3 sequences, with 30% to 35% observed a single time. These receptors have no identified antigens. This material consisted of cultured PBMCs, taken from culture after CMV antigen stimulation. The receptors were sampled from a human donor in good health (CMV status not recorded). Some clones in this sample may be carry-over from other donors' samples.

Ten or more counts support this clonotype. V is TRBV7-2 and J is TRBJ2-1, with 8 bases fitting TRBD2. The CDR3 has 15 residues. V lost 5 bases, J lost 9 bases, and 12 bases stayed unmatched. The germline V gene has CDR1 SGHTA and CDR2 FQGNSA. CDR3 bases: TGTGCCAGCAGCCCAGCCGGGACTAGGGGCGTTGAGCAGTTCTTC. This encodes CASSPAGTRGVEQFF.

This clonotype was detected ten times or more. The chain recombines TRBV7-2 with TRBJ1-5, with 10 bases that match TRBD1. V lost 2 bases, J lost 1 base, and 5 bases stayed unmatched. The CDR3 loop spans 17 amino acids. Germline V gives CDR1 SGHTA, CDR2 FQGNSA. The CDR3 bases are TGTGCCAGCAGCTTACGGGACAGGGGAAGAAGCAATCAGCCCCAGCATTTT. Its protein product is CASSLRDRGRSNQPQHF.

This clonotype was counted only a few times. The rearrangement uses TRBV7-2 and TRBJ2-1; a possible D gene is TRBD2 (5 bases). The V end lost 5 bases, the J end lost 4 bases, and 12 bases lay between the germline ends. The CDR3 is 14 amino acids. Germline V lookup: CDR1 SGHTA, CDR2 FQGNSA. The CDR3 DNA is TGTGCCAGCAGCCCTCCTAGCCCTTACAATGAGCAGTTCTTC. This gives the protein CASSPPSPYNEQFF.

This clonotype has ten or more counts. This chain uses TRBV7-2 with TRBJ2-1, with D perhaps TRBD2 (6 bases). The germline CDR1 and CDR2 sequences are SGHTA and FQGNSA. Trimming removed 5 bases at V and 12 bases at J, with 17 bases between. CDR3 length equals 13 residues. In DNA form, the CDR3 reads TGTGCCAGCAGCCCGATCTCGGGGGTTCTGCAGTTCTTC. It encodes CASSPISGVLQFF.

Written as DNA, the CDR3 is TGTGCCAGCAGCTTCCCAATGAGCGGGCCGATGGGGCAAGAGACCCAGTACTTC. Residues: CASSFPMSGPMGQETQYF. The chain links TRBV7-4 to TRBJ2-5; D is possibly TRBD2 (6 bases). This CDR3 is 18 amino acids long. V was shortened by 3 bases and J by 2 bases, with 22 bases between the two germline ends. In germline, CDR1 is SGHVT, CDR2 SQSDAQ.

The chain links TRBV7-2 to TRBJ2-1, with TRBD2 matching over 11 bases. Germline V gene lookup returns CDR1 SGHTA and CDR2 FQGNSA. CDR3 size: 16 residues. The V segment lost 1 base and the J segment 4 bases; nucleotides outside the gene matches: 3. CDR3 region: CASSLGGLAVYNEQFF. The CDR3 DNA is TGTGCCAGCAGCTTAGGGGGACTAGCGGTTTACAATGAGCAGTTCTTC.

This clonotype has a handful of counts. V gene TRBV4-1 combines with J gene TRBJ2-7, with 9 positions matching TRBD2. The germline CDR1 and CDR2 sequences are MGHRA and YSYEKL. The CDR3 loop spans 15 amino acids. V lost 3 bases to trimming and J lost 6 bases; unmatched junction nucleotides: 9. The chain's CDR3 is CASSQQTGTSREQYF. In nucleotides, the CDR3 is TGCGCCAGCAGCCAGCAAACCGGGACTAGCCGCGAGCAGTACTTC.

The rearrangement links TRBV9 to TRBJ1-1; maybe TRBD1 (5 bases). Germline loops: CDR1 SGDLS, CDR2 YYNGEE. V was cut by 2 bases and J by 4 bases, with 12 bases left in between. The CDR3 runs to 14 residues. The DNA of the CDR3 is TGTGCCAGCAGCGTGGGACCAGGTCGCACTGAAGCTTTCTTT. Amino acids: CASSVGPGRTEAFF.

This clonotype was seen a handful of times. This sequence joins TRBV12-3 or TRBV12-4 and TRBJ2-7, with D uncertain. Trimming took off 5 bases at V and 6 bases at J, with 8 bases between the two ends. The CDR3 is 11 residues long. The CDR3 region is CASSASREQYV. The CDR3 DNA reads as TGTGCCAGCAGTGCCTCGCGCGAGCAGTACGTC.

V gene TRBV12-3 or TRBV12-4 combines with J gene TRBJ2-3; D not resolved. Trimming took off 6 bases at V and 2 bases at J, with 12 bases between the two ends. The CDR3 runs to 14 residues. The CDR3 here is CASSPGRHTDTQYF. CDR3 bases: TGTGCCAGCAGCCCTGGACGGCACACAGATACGCAGTATTTT.

The gene calls are TRBV28 and TRBJ1-4; D call uncertain. The CDR3 has 14 residues. Germline V lookup: CDR1 MDHEN, CDR2 SYDVKM. V lost 8 bases and J 4 bases, leaving 14 bases between the germline ends. The CDR3 loop reads CASRPGRFNEKLFF. Here the CDR3 DNA reads TGTGCCAGCCGACCAGGCAGATTTAATGAAAAACTGTTTTTT.

This clonotype was counted many times. The V and J genes are TRBV7-2 and TRBJ2-2; TRBD2 matches at 10 bases. After removal of 1 base from V and 4 bases from J, the junction contained 12 bases not matched to a gene. CDR3 length equals 19 residues. CDR1 and CDR2 from the germline V gene are SGHTA and FQGNSA. As DNA, the CDR3 is TGTGCCAGCAGCTTAGTGGGTGGGACTAGCGTAGGGAGCACCGGGGAGCTGTTTTTT. Protein sequence: CASSLVGGTSVGSTGELFF.

The genes are TRBV7-3 and TRBJ2-1; 7 bases agree with TRBD1. CDR1 is SGHTA, CDR2 FQGTGA, per germline. The CDR3 runs 13 residues. Trimming cost V 5 bases and J 9 bases; bases outside gene matches: 7. As DNA, the CDR3 is TGTGCCAGCAGCCAGCAAGGGGACAGTGAGCAGTTCTTC. Amino acid sequence: CASSQQGDSEQFF.

This clonotype has only a few counts. Here the CDR3 reads CASSLVGTSGDTQYF. The CDR3 DNA reads as TGTGCCAGCAGCTTAGTTGGGACTAGCGGAGATACGCAGTATTTT. The rearrangement joins TRBV7-2 to TRBJ2-3, with TRBD2 identical over 11 bases. Germline V gene sequence: CDR1 SGHTA, CDR2 FQGNSA. The CDR3 runs to 15 residues. V was pared by 1 base and J by 5 bases, with 2 bases of the junction left unmatched.

The chain recombines TRBV7-2 with TRBJ2-1; D may be TRBD2 (5 bases). Germline V gene sequence: CDR1 SGHTA, CDR2 FQGNSA. The germline V and J ends were trimmed by 2 bases and 6 bases, with 14 bases remaining between them. The CDR3 has 15 amino acids. CDR3 sequence: CASSLSRSAGNEQFF. CDR3 in DNA: TGTGCCAGCAGCTTATCTAGGTCGGCGGGCAATGAGCAGTTCTTC.

This clonotype was detected a few times. CDR3 sequence: CATSLGGQSTDTQYF. The DNA for the CDR3 is TGTGCCACCTCCCTGGGGGGCCAGAGCACAGATACGCAGTATTTT. The chain recombines TRBV15 with TRBJ2-3; TRBD1 or TRBD2 may be the D gene (6 bases each). This CDR3 is built from 15 residues. V gave up 8 bases and J gave up 0 bases, with 15 bases separating them. Germline assignment: CDR1 LNHNV and CDR2 YYDKDF (reference sequence).

V and J are TRBV10-3 and TRBJ2-7; 9 bases match TRBD2. Germline V lookup: CDR1 ENHRY, CDR2 SYGVKD. V trimming: 4 bases; J trimming: 6 bases; junction bases outside the gene matches: 7. The length of the CDR3 is 14 residues. CDR3 coding DNA: TGTGCCATCAGTGCATTAGCGGGAGAGTCCGAGCAGTACTTC. Amino acid sequence: CAISALAGESEQYF.

J is TRBJ2-1 and V is TRBV19; 7 bases fit TRBD2. This CDR3 contains 16 residues. CDR1 and CDR2 (germline): LNHDA, SQIVND (reference sequence). Losses at the gene ends were 5 bases for V and 0 bases for J; bases not matched to a gene: 7. CDR3: CASSLTSSSSYNEQFF. The CDR3 DNA reads TGTGCCAGTAGTTTGACTAGCAGTAGCTCCTACAATGAGCAGTTCTTC.